A single sample gave rise to the 13 T cell receptor beta chains below, sequenced in a study of blood T cell repertoires in COVID-19. The assay was immunoSEQ multiplex PCR, and TCRdb's table has in-frame clones only and misses some. The sample contains 200,000 to 250,000 clones, 70% to 85% of which appear only once. Sequencing was performed on peripheral blood. All receptors come from a man between 50 and 59 years old with active or convalescent COVID-19.

V is TRBV7-2 and J is TRBJ1-1; 7 bases line up with TRBD1. This CDR3 contains 15 residues. V lost 5 bases, J lost 5 bases, and 11 bases stayed unmatched. Germline CDR1 is SGHTA and CDR2 is FQGNSA. The CDR3 DNA reads TGTGCCAGCAGCAGTTCAGGGGGAGGTGGAACTGAAGCTTTCTTT. Its translation is CASSSSGGGGTEAFF.

The V gene is TRBV2, the J gene TRBJ2-7; 7 positions agree with TRBD2. V shed 3 bases, J shed 0 bases, and the junction held 5 bases outside the gene matches. This CDR3 has 15 amino acids. Germline assignment: CDR1 SNHLY and CDR2 FYNNEI. The CDR3 DNA reads TGTGCCAGCAGTGATGTAGGGACTATCTCCTACGAGCAGTACTTC. Translation gives CASSDVGTISYEQYF.

This chain uses TRBV28 with TRBJ1-2; 8 nucleotides agree with TRBD1. Trimming took 5 bases from V and 3 from J; bases not matched to a gene: 2. Germline V gene data show CDR1 as MDHEN and CDR2 as SYDVKM. The CDR3 covers 13 residues. This chain's CDR3 is CASSRTGHYGYTF. The CDR3 DNA follows: TGTGCCAGCAGTAGGACAGGGCACTATGGCTACACCTTC.

The chain joins TRBV5-1 to TRBJ1-4, with 10 bases lining up with TRBD1. Germline assignment: CDR1 SGHRS and CDR2 YFSETQ. The CDR3 contains 14 residues. The J segment lost 7 bases and the V segment lost 3 bases, leaving 3 bases of the junction unmatched. The CDR3 sequence is CASSSGTGVEKLFF. In DNA, the CDR3 is TGCGCCAGCAGCTCCGGGACAGGGGTTGAAAAACTGTTTTTT.

The chain uses TRBV28 and TRBJ1-6; D gene uncertain. The CDR3 length is 12 residues. V was clipped by 6 bases and J by 5 bases, with 5 bases between them. Per the germline V gene, CDR1 is MDHEN and CDR2 is SYDVKM. The CDR3 region is CASSPDNSPLHF. CDR3 nucleotide sequence: TGTGCCAGCAGCCCAGATAATTCACCCCTCCACTTT.

The chain links TRBV21-1 to TRBJ1-1; TRBD1, the table's D call, was not compared with the DNA. TRBV21-1 is described as a pseudogene. This CDR3 spans 13 amino acids. The CDR3 DNA sequence: TGTGCCAGCATTGCGGACAGCCTTCCTCAAGCTTTCTTT. Encoded protein: CASIADSLPQAFF.

This rearrangement joins TRBV24-1 to TRBJ2-3; maybe TRBD1 (6 bases). The germline V and J ends were trimmed by 4 bases and 5 bases, with 18 bases remaining between them. The germline V gene encodes CDR1 KGHDR and CDR2 SFDVKD. The CDR3 has 16 amino acids. CDR3 protein: CATSDGTPASLDTQYF. CDR3 DNA: TGTGCCACCAGTGACGGGACACCGGCTTCGTTAGATACGCAGTATTTT.

The J gene is TRBJ2-3, the V gene TRBV7-2; D might be TRBD2 (5 bases). The CDR3 has 19 residues. The germline CDR1 and CDR2 sequences are SGHTA and FQGNSA. Trimming stripped 1 base from V and 0 bases from J, with 20 bases between. CDR3 protein: CASSLGGQADSSSTDTQYF. The CDR3 DNA follows: TGTGCCAGCAGCTTAGGAGGTCAAGCGGACTCTTCTAGCACAGATACGCAGTATTTT.

V and J are TRBV7-2 and TRBJ2-1; D perhaps matches TRBD2 (6 bases). The CDR3 has 15 residues. CDR1 and CDR2 (germline): SGHTA, FQGNSA. V was pared by 6 bases and J by 0 bases, with 12 bases between. The CDR3 region has the DNA TGTGCCAGCAGACCACCGGGACTCTCCTACAATGAGCAGTTCTTC. Amino acids: CASRPPGLSYNEQFF. Supplemented by reference TRBV7-2 and TRBJ2-1, the full variable domain reads GAGVSQSPSNKVTEKGKDVELRCDPISGHTALYWYRQSLGQGLEFLIYFQGNSAPDKSGLPSDRFSAERTGGSVSTLTIQRTQQEDSAVYLCASRPPGLSYNEQFFGPGTRLTVL.

This clone was detected only a few times. This chain joins TRBV18 and TRBJ1-5; D gene uncertain. The CDR3 sequence is 15 residues long. Germline-derived CDR1 and CDR2 are KGHSH and LQKENI. Deletions cut 2 bases from V and 4 bases from J, with 12 bases between. Written as DNA, the CDR3 is TGTGCCAGCTCACCAGACACCCTCAGGAATCAGCCCCAGCATTTT. Its protein is CASSPDTLRNQPQHF.

The chain uses TRBV4-3 and TRBJ2-2; 12 bases match TRBD2. The V gene's germline CDR1 is LGHNA and CDR2 YSLEER. The CDR3 has 18 amino acids. Trimming removed 0 bases from V and 6 bases from J; junction bases left unmatched: 8. The CDR3 spells CASSQDGLAGGRAGELFF. The CDR3 DNA reads as TGCGCCAGCAGCCAAGATGGGCTAGCGGGGGGGAGGGCCGGGGAGCTGTTTTTT.

This sequence joins TRBV6-2 or TRBV6-3 and TRBJ2-7; 8 bases fit TRBD2. This CDR3 is built from 14 residues. The germline V gene encodes CDR1 MNHEY and CDR2 SVGEGT. The V gene end was trimmed by 2 bases and the J gene end by 1 base; junction bases not matched to a gene: 1. The CDR3: CASSYRGGSYEQYV. As DNA, the CDR3 is TGTGCCAGCAGTTACCGGGGGGGTTCCTACGAGCAGTACGTC.

This clone was seen only a few times. The CDR3 sequence is CASSRTGGCNQPQHF. The CDR3 DNA follows: TGTGCCAGCAGCAGAACAGGGGGTTGCAATCAGCCCCAGCATTTT. V gene TRBV21-1 combines with J gene TRBJ1-5; the table names TRBD1, a call not compared with the DNA. TRBV21-1 is flagged as a pseudogene. The CDR3 spans 15 residues.